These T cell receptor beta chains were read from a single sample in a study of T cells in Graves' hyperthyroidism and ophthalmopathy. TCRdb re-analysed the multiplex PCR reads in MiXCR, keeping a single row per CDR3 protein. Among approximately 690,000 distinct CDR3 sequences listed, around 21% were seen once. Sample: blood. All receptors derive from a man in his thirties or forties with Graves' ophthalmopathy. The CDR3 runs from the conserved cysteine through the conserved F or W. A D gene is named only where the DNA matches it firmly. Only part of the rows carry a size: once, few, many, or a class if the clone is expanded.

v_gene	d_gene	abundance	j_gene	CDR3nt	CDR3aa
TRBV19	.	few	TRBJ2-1	TGTGCCAGTAGTATGTTAGGGGGAGGTGACAATGAGCAGTTCTTC	CASSMLGGGDNEQFF
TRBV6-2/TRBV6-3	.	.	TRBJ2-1	TGTGCCAGCAGTTACGGTGGGAGCGGATACAATGGGCAGTTCTTC	CASSYGGSGYNGQFF
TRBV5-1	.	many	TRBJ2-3	TGCGCCAGCAGCGGCGGGACCCTTAGCACAGATACGCAGTATTTT	CASSGGTLSTDTQYF
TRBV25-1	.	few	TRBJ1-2	TGTGCCAGCAGTGGACCCCTTGAAGCAGCGGGCTACACCTTC	CASSGPLEAAGYTF
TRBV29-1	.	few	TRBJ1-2	TGCAGCGTTGAAAACAGGGAGGGCTACACCTTC	CSVENREGYTF
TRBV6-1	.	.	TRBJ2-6	TGTGCCAGCAGTGAAGCGCTTCTGGGGACAGTAAGCGGGAGCGATTCCAACGTCCTGACTTTC	CASSEALLGTVSGSDSNVLTF
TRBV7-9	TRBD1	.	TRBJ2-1	TGTGCCAGCAGCCCACCGGGACAGGGAAGCAATGAGCAGTTCTTC	CASSPPGQGSNEQFF
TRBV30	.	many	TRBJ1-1	TGTGCCTGGAGTTCTGCACGGACTATCGAAGCTTTCTTT	CAWSSARTIEAFF
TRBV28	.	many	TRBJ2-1	TGTGCCAGCAGCCACACCTACAATGAGCAGTTCTTC	CASSHTYNEQFF
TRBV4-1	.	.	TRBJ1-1	TGCGCCAGCAGCCAAGTTCAGGTAGAGCGGAACACTGAAGCTTTCTTT	CASSQVQVERNTEAFF
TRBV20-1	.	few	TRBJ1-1	TGCAGTGCTAGCAGGCGGGGTCGTCAGGGTGGCTCTGAAGCTTTCTTT	CSASRRGRQGGSEAFF
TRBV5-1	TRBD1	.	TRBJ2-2	TGTGCCAGCAGCCCGGCGGGACAGGGTAAACCTGGCGTTCTGTCCGGGGAGCTGTTTTTT	CASSPAGQGKPGVLSGELFF
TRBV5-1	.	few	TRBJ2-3	TGCGCCAGCAGCTTGATCGGGGGTCAGAGCACAGATACGCAGTATTTT	CASSLIGGQSTDTQYF
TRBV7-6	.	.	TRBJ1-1	TGTGCCAGCAGCCGGTCCTCACAGACTGAAGCTTTCTTT	CASSRSSQTEAFF
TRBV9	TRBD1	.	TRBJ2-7	TGTGCCAGCAGCCTCCAGACAGGGACCAGTCACGAGCAGTACTTC	CASSLQTGTSHEQYF
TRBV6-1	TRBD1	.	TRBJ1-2	TGTGCCAGCGGACAGGGCGCTAACTATGGCTACACCTTC	CASGQGANYGYTF
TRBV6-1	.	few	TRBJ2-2	TGTGCCAGCAGACCCCCAAACACCGGGGAGCTGTTTTTT	CASRPPNTGELFF
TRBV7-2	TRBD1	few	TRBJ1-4	TGTGCCAGCAGCTTAGGACAGGGGGTCTATGAAAAACTGTTTTTT	CASSLGQGVYEKLFF
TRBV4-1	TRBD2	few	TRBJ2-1	TGCGCCAGCAGCCAAGTGTATGGACTAGCGGGATACAATGAGCAGTTCTTC	CASSQVYGLAGYNEQFF
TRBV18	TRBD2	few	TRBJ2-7	TGTGCCAGCTCAAGGGGACTAGCGGGGTACTACGAGCAGTACTTC	CASSRGLAGYYEQYF
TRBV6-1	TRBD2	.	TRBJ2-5	TGTGCCAGCAGTGACCCCACTAGCGATCAAGAGACCCAGTACTTC	CASSDPTSDQETQYF
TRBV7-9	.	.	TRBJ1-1	TGTGCCAGCAGCCCGAGAGAAATGAACACTGAAGCTTTCTTT	CASSPREMNTEAFF